The present TCR beta chain was sequenced within a study of blood T cell repertoires in COVID-19. Study background: The cDNA or gDNA used as material had been derived from T cells, B-cell-depleted T cells, or PBMCs.

Data came from immunoSEQ multiplex PCR; TCRdb stores just in-frame clones and leaves some out. The sample records 210,000 or so clones, less than 90% being singletons. Germline CDR1 SQVTM, CDR2 ANQGSEA. This CDR3 comprises 14 residues. Trimming removed 2 bases at V and 4 bases at J, with 14 bases between. Material for sequencing was peripheral blood. The chain uses TRBV29-1 and TRBJ2-5; TRBD2 might be the D (5 bases). The sequence derives from a woman older than 75 with active or convalescent COVID-19. In nucleotides, the CDR3 is TGCAGCGTTGAAATTATTCGGAGGCTAGAGACCCAGTACTTC. Its protein is CSVEIIRRLETQYF.